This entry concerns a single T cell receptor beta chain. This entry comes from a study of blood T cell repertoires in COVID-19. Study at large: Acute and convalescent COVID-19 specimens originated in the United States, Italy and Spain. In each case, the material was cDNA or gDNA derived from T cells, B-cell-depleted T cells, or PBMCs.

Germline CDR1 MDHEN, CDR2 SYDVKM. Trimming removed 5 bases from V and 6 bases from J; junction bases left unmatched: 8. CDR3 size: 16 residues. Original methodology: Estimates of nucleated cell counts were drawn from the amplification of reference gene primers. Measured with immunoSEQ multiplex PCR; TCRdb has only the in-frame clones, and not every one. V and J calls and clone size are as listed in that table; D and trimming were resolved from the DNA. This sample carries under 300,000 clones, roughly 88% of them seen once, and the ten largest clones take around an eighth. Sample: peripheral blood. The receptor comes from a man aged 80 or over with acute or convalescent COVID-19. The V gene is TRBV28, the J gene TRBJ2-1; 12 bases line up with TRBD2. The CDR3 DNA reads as TGTGCCAGCAGTCCCTCTAGCGGGAGGGTAGGCAATGAGCAGTTCTTC. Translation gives CASSPSSGRVGNEQFF.